The source of this T cell receptor (beta chain) is a study of shared clonotypes between healthy human individuals. CDR1 SGHRS and CDR2 YFSETQ come from the germline V gene. V was cut by 1 base and J by 3 bases, with 10 bases left in between. The CDR3 has 14 residues. Measured with immunoSEQ multiplex PCR; TCRdb has only the in-frame clones, and not every one. Among 2 million to 3 million clones, roughly 93% were seen once, and the ten largest hold around 0.37%. The sequence was collected from a man between 18 and 29 years old in good health. Some clones in this sample may be carry-over from other donors' samples. Sequenced sample: naive CD4+ T cells from PBMCs. Subset specified: CD45RA+ positively selected. The chain uses TRBV5-1 and TRBJ2-5, with D hard to call. In nucleotides, the CDR3 is TGCGCCAGCAGCTTGCTACCGGCAAAAGAGACCCAGTACTTC. It translates to CASSLLPAKETQYF.